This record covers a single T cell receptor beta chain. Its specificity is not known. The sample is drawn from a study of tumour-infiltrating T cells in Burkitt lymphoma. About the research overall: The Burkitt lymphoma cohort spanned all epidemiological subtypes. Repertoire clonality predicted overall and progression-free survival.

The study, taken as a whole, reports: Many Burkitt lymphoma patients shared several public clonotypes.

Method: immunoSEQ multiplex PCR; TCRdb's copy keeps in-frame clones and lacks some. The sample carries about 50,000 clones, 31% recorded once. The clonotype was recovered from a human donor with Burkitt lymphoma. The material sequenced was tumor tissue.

The chain's CDR3 is CASSPLAGLYNEQFF. CDR3 sequence (DNA): TGTGCCAGCAGCCCCTTAGCGGGCCTCTACAATGAGCAGTTCTTC. V usage is TRBV5-6 and J usage is TRBJ2-1; 7 nucleotides align to TRBD2. CDR3 length equals 15 residues. The germline gives CDR1 SGHDT, CDR2 YYEEEE. With V trimmed by 4 bases and J by 3 bases, 7 bases remained unmatched.